The rows below give T cell receptor beta chains drawn from one sample of a study of T-cell reconstitution after alpha-beta-depleted transplantation in children. TCRdb passed the PCR reads through MiXCR, listing each CDR3 protein once. The sample contains fewer than 700,000 distinct CDR3 sequences, 10% to 15% of which appear only once. Sequences were derived from PBMCs, mostly from graft donor cells, sampled 360 days after TCRalphabeta/CD19-depleted stem cell transplant. These receptors all stem from a male patient younger than 18 who had a stem cell transplant for acute myeloid leukemia, so the T cells may come from the graft donor. The CDR3 runs from the conserved cysteine through the conserved F or W. A D gene is named only where the DNA matches it firmly. A clone size is listed for some rows: how often the clone was seen (once, few, many), or a class if it is expanded.

TRBD2 TRBJ2-1 NA 15 TRBV20-1 CSAFIAGGSYNEQFF TGCAGTGCCTTTATAGCGGGAGGCTCCTACAATGAGCAGTTCTTC
NA TRBJ2-5 many 17 TRBV4-3 CASSQGMQGAGGETQYF TGCGCCAGCAGCCAAGGGATGCAGGGGGCGGGAGGAGAGACCCAGTACTTC
NA TRBJ1-2 NA 15 TRBV11-2 CASSSLAGVIYGYTF TGTGCCAGCAGCTCCCTAGCGGGGGTAATCTATGGCTACACCTTC
TRBD2 TRBJ2-7 few 14 TRBV6-5 CASSYRAGGREQYF TGTGCCAGCAGTTACAGAGCGGGAGGACGCGAGCAGTACTTC
TRBD2 TRBJ2-1 many 15 TRBV12-3/TRBV12-4 CASSLRGGADNEQFF TGTGCCAGCAGTTTACGGGGAGGGGCCGACAATGAGCAGTTCTTC
NA TRBJ2-7 few 11 TRBV28 CASSFSPEQYF TGTGCCAGCAGTTTCTCGCCCGAGCAGTACTTC
NA TRBJ2-2 NA 15 TRBV4-2 CASSHSSDSLGELFF TGTGCCAGCAGCCATTCTAGCGACTCACTGGGGGAGCTGTTTTTT
NA TRBJ2-5 NA 15 TRBV20-1 CSAREGRPYQETQYF TGCAGTGCTAGAGAGGGGCGACCTTACCAAGAGACCCAGTACTTC
NA TRBJ2-1 many 16 TRBV7-8 CASSKAPGLDYNEQFF TGTGCCAGCAGCAAAGCCCCGGGACTCGACTACAATGAGCAGTTCTTC
TRBD2 TRBJ2-1 few 17 TRBV7-9 CASSSRRGTRGSYEQFF TGTGCCAGCAGCTCCAGGAGAGGGACTAGAGGGAGCTATGAGCAGTTCTTC
TRBD1 TRBJ2-7 NA 15 TRBV27 CASSSRQTGAYEQYF TGTGCCAGCAGTTCTCGACAGACAGGGGCCTACGAGCAGTACTTC
NA TRBJ2-7 NA 12 TRBV28 CASKGSSYEQYF TGTGCCAGCAAAGGTAGCTCCTACGAGCAGTACTTC
NA TRBJ1-4 many 15 TRBV20-1 CSAQSRPPLDEKLFF TGCAGTGCTCAATCAAGGCCCCCGCTCGATGAAAAACTGTTTTTT
NA TRBJ1-1 few 14 TRBV5-1 CASSPTYRATEAFF TGCGCCAGCAGTCCTACCTACAGGGCGACTGAAGCTTTCTTT
TRBD1 TRBJ2-5 NA 16 TRBV7-9 CASSLVVPGQGETQYF TGTGCCAGCAGCTTAGTCGTGCCGGGACAGGGGGAGACCCAGTACTTC
NA TRBJ2-3 few 14 TRBV10-3 CAITRTGSGDTQYF TGTGCCATCACCCGGACTGGCTCAGGGGATACGCAGTATTTT
NA TRBJ1-1 NA 11 TRBV6-5 CASSVWGEAFF TGTGCCAGCAGCGTTTGGGGTGAAGCTTTCTTT
TRBD2 TRBJ2-4 NA 14 TRBV5-1 CASSFSAGENIQYF TGCGCCAGCAGCTTTTCGGCGGGGGAAAACATTCAGTACTTC
TRBD1 TRBJ2-7 few 14 TRBV20-1 CSASGDREVYEQYF TGCAGTGCTAGTGGCGACAGGGAAGTCTACGAGCAGTACTTC
NA TRBJ2-3 many 15 TRBV12-3/TRBV12-4 CASSRRDTATDTQYF TGTGCCAGCAGTCGTCGGGACACCGCCACAGATACGCAGTATTTT
NA TRBJ1-6 NA 13 TRBV28 CASLIGLDSPLHF TGTGCCAGCCTTATAGGCCTGGATTCACCCCTCCACTTT
NA TRBJ2-4 few 16 TRBV12-3/TRBV12-4 CASPPTTKGAKNIQYF TGTGCCAGCCCTCCGACGACAAAGGGGGCCAAAAACATTCAGTACTTC
NA TRBJ2-1 few 15 TRBV6-5 CASSYTHGWGNEQFF TGTGCCAGCAGTTATACGCATGGGTGGGGGAATGAGCAGTTCTTC
NA TRBJ2-7 NA 14 TRBV10-3 CAITPTDPSYEQYF TGTGCCATCACACCGACAGATCCCTCCTACGAGCAGTACTTC
TRBD2 TRBJ2-5 many 15 TRBV18 CASSPRREVQETQYF TGTGCCAGCTCACCACGGCGGGAGGTCCAAGAGACCCAGTACTTC
TRBD1 TRBJ2-3 few 15 TRBV20-1 CSANRGQVSTDTQYF TGCAGTGCCAACCGAGGACAGGTTAGCACAGATACGCAGTATTTT
NA TRBJ2-1 NA 13 TRBV5-6 CAIGPQGLDEQFF TGTGCCATCGGCCCCCAGGGGCTAGATGAGCAGTTCTTC
TRBD2 TRBJ2-7 NA 18 TRBV20-1 CSARDKTSGRIPSYEQYF TGCAGTGCTAGAGATAAAACTAGCGGGCGAATCCCCTCCTACGAGCAGTACTTC